This passage covers 21 T cell receptor beta chains from one sample sequenced in a study of metastatic and nonmetastatic thyroid tumors. There were no patients who had received any treatment before thyroid surgery. TCRdb re-called the PCR reads via MiXCR. This sample has 35,000 to 55,000 clones; around 25% occur once, and the top ten carry more than 3%. The material sequenced was blood. These receptors came from a male donor with papillary thyroid cancer or a benign thyroid nodule (not recorded which). Some clones in this sample may be carry-over from other donors' samples.

Many counts were recorded for this clone. This chain connects TRBV7-8 to TRBJ2-7; 8 positions agree with TRBD2. The V and J ends lost 2 bases and 1 base, in that order; junction bases with no gene match: 4. Germline assignment: CDR1 SGHVS and CDR2 FQNEAQ. The length of the CDR3 is 15 residues. In DNA, the CDR3 is TGTGCCAGCAGCTTATGGGCGGGAGGTTCCTACGAGCAGTACTTC. Protein sequence: CASSLWAGGSYEQYF.

The sample holds many counts of this clone. The rearrangement joins TRBV20-1 to TRBJ2-3, with TRBD2 matching over 10 bases. The CDR3 loop spans 15 amino acids. Germline V lookup: CDR1 DFQATT, CDR2 SNEGSKA (reference sequence). V trimming: 6 bases; J trimming: 6 bases; junction bases outside the gene matches: 12. CDR3: CSALRAGGSRDTQYF. The CDR3 nucleotides are TGCAGTGCCTTAAGAGCGGGAGGGTCGCGGGATACGCAGTATTTT.

V gene TRBV12-3 or TRBV12-4 combines with J gene TRBJ2-1; TRBD1 matches at 7 bases. V lost 6 bases to trimming and J lost 10 bases; unmatched junction nucleotides: 6. This CDR3 has 12 residues. The CDR3 sequence: CASSLDRPEQFF. CDR3 bases: TGTGCCAGCAGCTTGGACAGGCCAGAGCAGTTCTTC.

This sequence joins TRBV12-3 or TRBV12-4 and TRBJ2-7; 7 bases match TRBD1. This CDR3 is built from 14 residues. The J segment lost 4 bases and the V segment lost 1 base, leaving 4 bases of the junction unmatched. The CDR3 protein is CASSLGQGFYEQYF. Written as DNA, the CDR3 is TGTGCCAGCAGTTTAGGACAGGGATTTTACGAGCAGTACTTC.

In this sample, this clone turned up many times. The chain links TRBV4-1 to TRBJ1-4; D is unclear. V was pared by 4 bases and J by 0 bases, with 12 bases between. Germline V gene data show CDR1 as MGHRA and CDR2 as YSYEKL. The CDR3 extends over 16 amino acids. CDR3 bases: TGCGCCAGCAGCCGCCGAACAGAGACAACTAATGAAAAACTGTTTTTT. It codes for CASSRRTETTNEKLFF.

This clone occurred many times. CDR3 protein: CASSFAVSNEQFF. CDR3 nucleotides: TGTGCCAGCAGCTTTGCGGTTTCCAATGAGCAGTTCTTC. The chain has TRBV7-9 and TRBJ2-1; D uncertain. The CDR3 length is 13 residues. The V end was cut by 3 bases, the J end by 6 bases, with 9 bases between. CDR1 and CDR2 (germline): SEHNR, FQNEAQ (reference sequence).

A remark on this clone: Relative to the germline gene, one junction end is altered; a read error may explain this. This chain connects TRBV5-1 to TRBJ2-4; possibly TRBD1 for D (6 bases). From germline, CDR1 is SGHRS and CDR2 YFSETQ. This CDR3 region has 16 residues. The CDR3 loop is CASSGVQGGGQNIKYF. In DNA form, the CDR3 reads TGCGCCAGCAGCGGAGTACAGGGTGGCGGCCAAAACATTAAGTACTTC.

In this sample, this clone is medium-sized. J is TRBJ2-7 and V is TRBV11-2; D is perhaps TRBD2 (6 bases). This CDR3 region has 15 residues. CDR1 is SGHAT, CDR2 FQNNGV, per germline. The V and J ends lost 0 bases and 2 bases respectively, with 11 bases between them. Written as DNA, the CDR3 is TGTGCCAGCAGCTTAGAGGCGGGACCCGCCTACGAGCAGTACTTC. Translated: CASSLEAGPAYEQYF. Looking up the rest from reference TRBV11-2 and TRBJ2-7 gives the full variable domain: EAGVAQSPRYKIIEKRQSVAFWCNPISGHATLYWYQQILGQGPKLLIQFQNNGVVDDSQLPKDRFSAERLKGVDSTLKIQPAKLEDSAVYLCASSLEAGPAYEQYFGPGTRLTVT.

This clone was detected ten times or more. The chain's CDR3 is CARQDEDSPLHF. The CDR3 DNA reads TGCGCCCGACAGGATGAGGATTCACCCCTCCACTTT. The chain joins TRBV10-1 to TRBJ1-6, with D maybe TRBD1 (6 bases). With 11 bases removed from V and 8 bases from J, the gap between germline ends came to 13 bases. Looked up from germline, CDR1 is WNHNN and CDR2 is SYGVQD (reference sequence). The CDR3 sequence is 12 residues long.

This clone was seen at least ten times. The gene calls are TRBV14 and TRBJ1-3, with D tentatively TRBD1 (5 bases). The V end lost 0 bases, the J end lost 0 bases, and 12 bases lay between the germline ends. The CDR3 covers 17 residues. Germline CDR1 and CDR2: SGHDN and FVKESK. The CDR3 DNA reads TGTGCCAGCAGCCAAGATTTTGGGGGAAGCTCTGGAAACACCATATATTTT. Residues: CASSQDFGGSSGNTIYF.

This clone has a count of ten or more. CDR3 sequence (DNA): TGTGCCAGCAGTCTGGGGTGGGGCCAGAATAACTATGGCTACACCTTC. Translating gives CASSLGWGQNNYGYTF. V usage is TRBV27 and J usage is TRBJ1-2; D might be TRBD1 (5 bases). The CDR3 runs 16 residues. Germline-derived CDR1 and CDR2 are MNHEY and SMNVEV (reference sequence). Trimming stripped 5 bases from V and 1 base from J, with 17 bases between.

This clone was recorded at least ten times. This chain links TRBV11-3 with TRBJ2-1, with TRBD2 matching 11 bases. Germline trimming cut 4 bases from V and 9 bases from J; bases unmatched to any gene: 11. Per the germline V gene, CDR1 is SGHNT and CDR2 is YENEEA. CDR3 length equals 16 residues. The CDR3 here is CASSSRLAGGSAEQFF. CDR3 nucleotides: TGTGCCAGCAGCTCCCGGTTAGCGGGAGGGTCAGCTGAGCAGTTCTTC.

This clone was counted at least ten times. Here the CDR3 reads CASSRDYWIARQGDEQYF. The CDR3, as DNA: TGTGCCAGCAGCCGGGACTATTGGATTGCCCGCCAGGGGGACGAGCAGTACTTC. The gene calls are TRBV4-2 and TRBJ2-7; D is tentatively TRBD1 or TRBD2 (7 bases each). Trimming removed 4 bases from V and 5 bases from J, with 27 bases in between. Germline V lookup: CDR1 LGHNA, CDR2 YNFKEQ. The CDR3 has 18 residues.

The rearrangement joins TRBV6-2 or TRBV6-3 to TRBJ2-3; D gene ambiguous. Germline V gene data show CDR1 as MNHEY and CDR2 as SVGEGT. The CDR3 sequence is 14 residues long. The V end was cut by 2 bases, the J end by 2 bases, with 8 bases between. CDR3 sequence reads: CASSYLGPTDTQYF. The CDR3 DNA reads as TGTGCCAGCAGTTACCTCGGACCCACAGATACGCAGTATTTT.

This clone was observed many times. The V call is TRBV28, the J call TRBJ1-5, with TRBD1 identical over 7 bases. V dropped 4 bases and J dropped 1; count of bases not matched to a gene: 7. CDR3 length: 16 residues. Germline V gene sequence: CDR1 MDHEN, CDR2 SYDVKM. The CDR3 spells CASSSNRGQSNQPQHF. CDR3 bases: TGTGCCAGCAGTTCAAACAGGGGTCAAAGCAATCAGCCCCAGCATTTT.

The CDR3 loop reads CASSPGLTNEKLFF. The CDR3 DNA sequence: TGTGCCAGCTCACCGGGGTTAACTAATGAAAAACTGTTTTTT. The rearrangement uses TRBV18 and TRBJ1-4; D gene uncertain. V was trimmed by 3 bases and J by 1 base, leaving 6 bases between them. Germline lookup yields CDR1 KGHSH and CDR2 LQKENI. The CDR3 covers 14 residues.

In this sample, this clone turned up a few times. The chain couples TRBV28 to TRBJ1-6, with D maybe TRBD1 (5 bases). CDR3 size: 16 residues. Germline assignment: CDR1 MDHEN and CDR2 SYDVKM. Deletions cut 1 base from V and 7 bases from J, with 14 bases between. The CDR3 DNA reads TGTGCCAGCAGTTTATATCCGGACACCCGAAATTCACCCCTCCACTTT. Protein: CASSLYPDTRNSPLHF.

In this sample, this clone turned up many times. The chain combines TRBV5-1 with TRBJ2-2; 10 positions match TRBD2. This CDR3 is built from 15 residues. CDR1 is SGHRS and CDR2 is YFSETQ in the germline V gene. V was clipped by 5 bases and J by 4 bases; unmatched bases: 5. The chain's CDR3 is CASSQRTSGTGELFF. Here the CDR3 DNA reads TGCGCCAGCAGTCAACGGACTAGCGGCACCGGGGAGCTGTTTTTT.

At least ten counts were recorded for this clone. CDR3 nucleotide sequence: TGCGCCAGCAGCTTGAGCAGCAGCTCTGGAAACACCATATATTTT. This translates into CASSLSSSSGNTIYF. The chain couples TRBV5-1 to TRBJ1-3; D not resolved. The CDR3 is 15 amino acids. Germline values: CDR1 SGHRS, CDR2 YFSETQ. Trimming removed 1 base at V and 0 bases at J, with 8 bases between.

The rearrangement uses TRBV20-1 and TRBJ2-7; 11 bases are shared with TRBD2. The ends lost 3 bases at V and 4 bases at J; junction bases unmatched: 5. Germline values: CDR1 DFQATT, CDR2 SNEGSKA (reference sequence). The CDR3 spans 14 residues. The CDR3 DNA reads as TGCAGTGCTAGCCCTAGCGGGAGGCCTTACGAGCAGTACTTC. This sequence encodes CSASPSGRPYEQYF.

This clone was recorded a few times. The chain is built from TRBV4-1 and TRBJ2-1, with a tentative D call TRBD2 (5 bases). The V and J ends lost 3 bases and 10 bases respectively, with 10 bases between them. Germline assignment: CDR1 MGHRA and CDR2 YSYEKL. The CDR3 length is 12 residues. CDR3 coding DNA: TGCGCCAGCAGCCAGCGGAGGAGCGAGCAGTTCTTC. Translation: CASSQRRSEQFF.